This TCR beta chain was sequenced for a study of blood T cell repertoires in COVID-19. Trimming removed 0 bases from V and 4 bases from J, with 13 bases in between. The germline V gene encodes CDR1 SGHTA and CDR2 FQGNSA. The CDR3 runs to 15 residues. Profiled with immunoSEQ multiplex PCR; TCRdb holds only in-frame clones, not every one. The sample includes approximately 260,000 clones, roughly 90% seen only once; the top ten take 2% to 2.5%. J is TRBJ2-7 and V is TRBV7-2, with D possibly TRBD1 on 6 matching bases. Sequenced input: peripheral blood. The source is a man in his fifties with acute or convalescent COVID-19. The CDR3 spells CASSLAGDKTYEQYF. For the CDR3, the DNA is TGTGCCAGCAGCTTAGCGGGGGACAAGACTTACGAGCAGTACTTC. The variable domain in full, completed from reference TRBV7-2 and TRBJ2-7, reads GAGVSQSPSNKVTEKGKDVELRCDPISGHTALYWYRQSLGQGLEFLIYFQGNSAPDKSGLPSDRFSAERTGGSVSTLTIQRTQQEDSAVYLCASSLAGDKTYEQYFGPGTRLTVT.